The next 8 T cell receptor beta chains were all read from a single sample in a study of T cell repertoires in cytomegalovirus infection. TCRdb re-called the reads with MiXCR, one entry per CDR3 protein. The profile shows fewer than 650,000 distinct CDR3 sequences, around two fifths of them singletons. These receptors' targets are unknown. The sequenced sample was cultured PBMCs, obtained from culture after CMV antigen stimulation. The receptors were gathered from a human donor in good health (CMV status not recorded). Some clones in this sample may be carry-over from other donors' samples.

The V gene is TRBV19, the J gene TRBJ2-7, with D possibly TRBD2 on 5 matching bases. This CDR3 has 14 residues. CDR1 is LNHDA, CDR2 SQIVND, per germline (reference sequence). V was shortened by 4 bases and J by 4 bases, with 14 bases between the two germline ends. The CDR3 protein is CASSTLWEPYEQYF. The CDR3 DNA reads TGTGCCAGTAGTACCCTTTGGGAGCCGTACGAGCAGTACTTC.

This chain connects TRBV7-2 to TRBJ1-5, with D possibly matching TRBD1 (5 bases). Trimming cost V 5 bases and J 0 bases, with 17 bases left between them. Per germline, CDR1 SGHTA and CDR2 FQGNSA. The CDR3 has 17 residues. CDR3: CASSAPGTDFSNQPQHF. As DNA, the CDR3 is TGTGCCAGCAGCGCCCCGGGGACTGACTTTAGCAATCAGCCCCAGCATTTT.

This clonotype turned up a few times. The gene calls are TRBV7-2 and TRBJ2-5; D remains ambiguous. From germline, CDR1 is SGHTA and CDR2 FQGNSA. V gave up 5 bases and J gave up 5 bases, with 12 bases separating them. There are 13 residues in the CDR3. CDR3 bases: TGTGCCAGCAGCCTGAGATTTGGGGAGACCCAGTACTTC. It yields the protein CASSLRFGETQYF.

The chain couples TRBV7-2 to TRBJ1-6; 9 nucleotides match TRBD1. The CDR3 is 15 residues long. From germline, CDR1 is SGHTA and CDR2 FQGNSA. The V segment lost 1 base and the J segment 8 bases; nucleotides outside the gene matches: 3. CDR3 sequence: CASSLVGQGYSPLHF. In nucleotides, the CDR3 is TGTGCCAGCAGCTTAGTGGGACAGGGATATTCACCCCTCCACTTT.

This clonotype was seen a few times. V is TRBV27 and J is TRBJ1-2; D unresolved. Between the trimmed V and J ends, which lost 4 bases and 2 bases, there was a span of 8 bases. Germline CDR1 MNHEY, CDR2 SMNVEV (reference sequence). The CDR3 extends over 13 amino acids. CDR3 amino acids: CASSYSPNYGYTF. CDR3 bases: TGTGCCAGCAGTTACAGCCCGAACTATGGCTACACCTTC.

V is TRBV7-8 and J is TRBJ1-1; 8 bases map to TRBD1. Germline V lookup: CDR1 SGHVS, CDR2 FQNEAQ. The CDR3 extends over 15 amino acids. The V segment lost 3 bases and the J segment 6 bases; nucleotides outside the gene matches: 9. In nucleotides, the CDR3 is TGTGCCAGCAGCTTTACTCGGACAGGGTGGTCTGAAGCTTTCTTT. Translated: CASSFTRTGWSEAFF.

This chain links TRBV15 with TRBJ1-5, with 7 bases lining up with TRBD1. V trimming: 3 bases; J trimming: 1 base; junction bases outside the gene matches: 12. The CDR3 length is 18 residues. CDR1 is LNHNV and CDR2 is YYDKDF in the germline V gene (reference sequence). The CDR3 nucleotides read TGTGCCACCAGCAGGACAGGGATGGCCGTTAACAGCAATCAGCCCCAGCATTTT. Translating it yields CATSRTGMAVNSNQPQHF.

The CDR3 region has the DNA TGTGCCACCTGTCGCGGCAATCAGCCCCAGCATTTT. Its translation: CATCRGNQPQHF. The rearrangement joins TRBV28 to TRBJ1-5; D not resolved. V lost 10 bases and J 2 bases, leaving 9 bases between the germline ends. Germline CDR1 is MDHEN and CDR2 is SYDVKM. CDR3 length: 12 residues.